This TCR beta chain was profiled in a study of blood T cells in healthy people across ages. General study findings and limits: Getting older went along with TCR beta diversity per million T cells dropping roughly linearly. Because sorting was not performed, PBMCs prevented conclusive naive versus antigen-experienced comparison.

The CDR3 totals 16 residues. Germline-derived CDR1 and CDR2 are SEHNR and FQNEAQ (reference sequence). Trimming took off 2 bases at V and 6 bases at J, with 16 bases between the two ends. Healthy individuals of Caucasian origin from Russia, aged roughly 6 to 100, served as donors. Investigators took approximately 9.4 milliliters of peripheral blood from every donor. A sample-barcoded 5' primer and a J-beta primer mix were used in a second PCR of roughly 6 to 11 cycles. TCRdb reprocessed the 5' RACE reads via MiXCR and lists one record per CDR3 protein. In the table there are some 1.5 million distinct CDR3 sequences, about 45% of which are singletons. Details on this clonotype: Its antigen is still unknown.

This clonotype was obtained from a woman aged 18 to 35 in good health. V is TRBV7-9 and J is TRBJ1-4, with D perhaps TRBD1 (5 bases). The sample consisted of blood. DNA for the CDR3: TGTGCCAGCAGCTTAATAGTTTCGGGGGAGGATGAAAAACTGTTTTTT. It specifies CASSLIVSGEDEKLFF.